This T cell receptor (beta chain) originates from a study of blood T cell repertoires in COVID-19. Study as a whole: The samples span acute and convalescent COVID-19 from the United States, Italy and Spain. Nucleic acid was either cDNA or gDNA, and it came from T cells, B-cell-depleted T cells, or PBMCs.

The V end was cut by 0 bases, the J end by 7 bases, with 18 bases between. CDR3 size: 17 residues. Germline values: CDR1 SGHAT, CDR2 FQNNGV. The table lists this clone with a count of one. Grouping used clinical history reported by participants in a survey and questionnaire. Here immunoSEQ multiplex PCR was the method, and the copy in TCRdb shows in-frame clones only, minus some. The sample comprises under 200,000 clones, about 81% of which are singletons, and more than 5.5% rests with the top ten. Sequencing was done on a sample of PBMCs or T cells enriched from blood (not recorded which). This sequence originates from a man aged 45-60 years who had recovered from COVID-19. The genes are TRBV11-2 and TRBJ2-2, with D possibly TRBD2 on 6 matching bases. The CDR3 DNA reads TGTGCCAGCAGCTTAGAAGGCCGACAGAGGAGGGGCGGGGAGCTGTTTTTT. Its protein is CASSLEGRQRRGGELFF.